These T cell receptor beta chains were read from a single sample in a study of PD-L1 blockade in urothelial cancer. Repertoires were generated with immunoSEQ multiplex PCR, while TCRdb's copy carries only in-frame clones and drops some. The profile shows 70,000 to 85,000 clones, approximately 87% of them singletons. Sequenced here: PBMCs, sampled around atezolizumab (anti-PD-L1) treatment. The source is an older man with urothelial cancer. Each CDR3 is given with its conserved first and last residue. A row's size may be missing; if present it is once, few, many or a size class.

len,j_gene,v_gene,abundance,CDR3aa
13,TRBJ1-3,TRBV15,few,CATSRAAGNTIYF
16,TRBJ1-3,TRBV19,-,CASSMAGGSSGNTIYF
16,TRBJ1-1,TRBV27,-,CASSLTLTGGRAEAFF
13,TRBJ1-1,TRBV6-1,once,CASSERGRGEAFF
16,TRBJ2-5,TRBV5-1,-,CASSLESGRARETQYF
15,TRBJ2-1,TRBV6-1,-,CASSEQAGVVNEQFF
14,TRBJ1-5,TRBV2,-,CASSGGQGNQPQHF
23,TRBJ2-2,TRBV28,-,CASSRDRGRWASALDSDTGELFF
12,TRBJ2-3,TRBV11-1,-,CASSRGLDTQYF
15,TRBJ1-2,TRBV28,few,CASSLNNGANYGYTF
13,TRBJ1-1,TRBV10-1,-,CASSRDRVSEAFF
15,TRBJ1-1,TRBV19,-,CASSWRQGAGTEAFF
13,TRBJ2-1,TRBV7-3,-,CASSQASANEQFF
16,TRBJ2-3,TRBV28,-,CASSNPGGGSTDTQYF
16,TRBJ2-5,TRBV28,-,CASSLRTSGRAETQYF
14,TRBJ1-1,TRBV25-1,-,CASRGRGAITEAFF
16,TRBJ2-7,TRBV9,-,CASSTRESGPGVEQYF
15,TRBJ2-2,TRBV19,few,CASSPLAGHTGKLFF
15,TRBJ2-2,TRBV21-1,-,CASSKGDRGPGELFF
15,TRBJ1-2,TRBV5-3,-,CARSPGQLPNYGYTF
13,TRBJ1-4,TRBV5-8,-,CASSLGRGGKLFF
15,TRBJ2-7,TRBV5-4,-,CASSFPSSGTYEQYF
15,TRBJ1-2,TRBV6-5,few,CASSYATGANYGYTF
13,TRBJ2-5,TRBV5-1,-,CASSLTGEETQYF
15,TRBJ2-5,TRBV4-1,once,CASSQDQVAGETQYF
15,TRBJ2-3,TRBV29-1,-,CSVVVGVDRTDTQYF
15,TRBJ2-2,TRBV30,-,CAWSKTGSETGELFF